The sequence of this TCR beta chain was determined in a study of metastatic and nonmetastatic thyroid tumors. Thyroid surgery took place with no prior treatment in any patient. The CDR3 totals 14 residues. The germline V and J ends were trimmed by 1 base and 4 bases, with 10 bases remaining between them. The germline V gene encodes CDR1 SGHAT and CDR2 FQNNGV. TCRdb re-analyzed the PCR reads using MiXCR. The data contain around 20,000 clones, roughly a sixth of them singletons. This clone was detected ten times or more. The sample was blood. The source of this sequence is a female donor with papillary thyroid cancer or a benign thyroid nodule (not recorded which). Some clones in this sample may be carry-over from other donors' samples. V is TRBV11-2 and J is TRBJ2-5; D might be TRBD2 (6 bases). CDR3 sequence (DNA): TGTGCCAGCAGCTTAGCGGGGGTGGCAGAGACCCAGTACTTC. Amino acid sequence: CASSLAGVAETQYF.